The 5 T cell receptor beta chains presented below share a single source sample, sequenced in a study of post-analysis software for immune sequencing data (dated by TCRdb to between 2015 and 2017). The method was PCR. TCRdb shows the sequencer as Illumina HiSeq 2500. Unique molecular identifiers were incorporated into TCR beta cDNA libraries to reduce PCR and sequencing biases. The public sequencing data were trimmed at Q25 with fastp and processed into clonotypes with MiXCR by TCRdb, which kept only in-frame beta chains. Rows merge per CDR3 protein into single entries with the most common DNA and genes. For this sample there are 750,000 to 950,000 distinct CDR3 sequences; around 50% appear just once. Over 4% of the sample is in the top ten clones. Study-level results and caveats: Patients showed significantly higher frequencies than controls for several TRBV segments, among them TRBV5-6, TRBV5-1 and TRBV20-1.

Their cognate antigens are unknown. Source material: blood. The receptors shown here come from a girl aged 10-17 years with multiple sclerosis.

The chain couples TRBV10-2 to TRBJ1-2, with 9 nucleotides matching TRBD1. Trimming at V came to 4 bases and at J to 4 bases, leaving 7 bases not matched to a gene. Germline V lookup: CDR1 WSHSY, CDR2 SAAADI. The CDR3 is 15 residues long. This CDR3 is CASSAPGQGFYGYTF. The CDR3, as DNA: TGCGCCAGCAGTGCGCCGGGACAGGGCTTCTATGGCTACACCTTC.

This clonotype was seen a few times. The genes are TRBV7-2 and TRBJ1-2, with D unresolved. The CDR3 totals 14 residues. The V end lost 5 bases, the J end lost 0 bases, and 10 bases lay between the germline ends. Germline V gene sequence: CDR1 SGHTA, CDR2 FQGNSA. The CDR3 region is CASSPRGANYGYTF. CDR3 DNA: TGTGCCAGCAGCCCGCGTGGGGCTAACTATGGCTACACCTTC.

This clonotype has a handful of counts. The chain combines TRBV10-3 with TRBJ2-1, with 10 bases identical to TRBD1. In germline, CDR1 is ENHRY, CDR2 SYGVKD. The CDR3 is made up of 13 amino acids. V gave up 8 bases and J gave up 9 bases; unmatched junction bases: 7. The CDR3 reads CAIRGTGDGEQFF. Written as DNA, the CDR3 is TGTGCCATCCGCGGGACAGGGGATGGTGAGCAGTTCTTC.

The chain is built from TRBV20-1 and TRBJ2-1; 9 bases agree with TRBD1. Germline V lookup: CDR1 DFQATT, CDR2 SNEGSKA (reference sequence). With V trimmed by 5 bases and J by 8 bases, 7 bases remained unmatched. This CDR3 has 13 residues. The CDR3 nucleotides are TGCAGTGCTTCCCTGACAGGGGGTCATGAGCAGTTCTTC. This codes for CSASLTGGHEQFF.

This clonotype occurred a few times. The V call is TRBV5-1, the J call TRBJ2-5, with 9 bases fitting TRBD2. The CDR3 extends over 18 amino acids. The J segment lost 1 base and the V segment lost 4 bases, leaving 14 bases of the junction unmatched. Germline CDR1 is SGHRS and CDR2 is YFSETQ. The CDR3 DNA is TGCGCCAGCAGCCCCCGACGACCGGGACTAGCAGTCCAAGAGACCCAGTACTTC. It codes for CASSPRRPGLAVQETQYF. Based on the CDR3 plus reference TRBV5-1 and TRBJ2-5, the full variable domain is KAGVTQTPRYLIKTRGQQVTLSCSPISGHRSVSWYQQTPGQGLQFLFEYFSETQRNKGNFPGRFSGRQFSNSRSEMNVSTLELGDSALYLCASSPRRPGLAVQETQYFGPGTRLLVL.